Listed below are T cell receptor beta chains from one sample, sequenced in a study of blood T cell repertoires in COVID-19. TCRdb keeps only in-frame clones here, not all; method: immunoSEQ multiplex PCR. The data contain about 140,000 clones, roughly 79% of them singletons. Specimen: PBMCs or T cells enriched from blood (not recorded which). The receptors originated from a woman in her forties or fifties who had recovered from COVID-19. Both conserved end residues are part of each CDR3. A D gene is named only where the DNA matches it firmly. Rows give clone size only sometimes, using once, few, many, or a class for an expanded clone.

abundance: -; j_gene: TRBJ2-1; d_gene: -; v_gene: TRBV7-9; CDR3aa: CAPGASQGNEQFF; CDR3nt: TGTGCCCCAGGCGCGTCTCAGGGGAATGAGCAGTTCTTC
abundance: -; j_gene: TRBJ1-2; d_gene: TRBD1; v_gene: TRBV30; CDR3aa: CAWSVAGGYGYTF; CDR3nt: TGTGCCTGGAGTGTCGCAGGGGGCTATGGCTACACCTTC
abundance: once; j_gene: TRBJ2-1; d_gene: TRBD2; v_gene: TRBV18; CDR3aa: CASSRAETSGNEQFF; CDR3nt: TGTGCCAGCTCACGCGCCGAGACTAGCGGGAATGAGCAGTTCTTC
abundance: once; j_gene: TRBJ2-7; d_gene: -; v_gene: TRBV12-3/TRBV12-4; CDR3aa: CASSTQGYEQYF; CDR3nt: TGTGCCAGCAGTACCCAGGGCTACGAGCAGTACTTC
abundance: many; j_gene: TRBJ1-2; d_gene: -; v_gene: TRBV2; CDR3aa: CASSLLRTATYGYTF; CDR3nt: TGTGCCAGCAGTCTCCTCCGGACAGCCACCTATGGCTACACCTTC
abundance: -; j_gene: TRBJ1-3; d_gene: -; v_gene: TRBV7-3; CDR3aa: CASSRGGPGNTIYF; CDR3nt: TGTGCCAGCAGCCGCGGGGGTCCTGGAAACACCATATATTTT
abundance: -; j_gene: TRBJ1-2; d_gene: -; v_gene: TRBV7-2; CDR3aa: CASRGGPSNYGYTF; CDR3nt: TGTGCCAGCAGGGGGGGGCCTTCTAACTATGGCTACACCTTC
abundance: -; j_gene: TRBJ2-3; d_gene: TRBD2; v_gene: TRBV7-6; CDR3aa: CASSRSGRADTQYF; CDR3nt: TGTGCCAGCAGCCGAAGCGGGAGAGCAGATACGCAGTATTTT
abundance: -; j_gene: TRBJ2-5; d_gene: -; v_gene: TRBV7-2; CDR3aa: CASSPRTAQETQYF; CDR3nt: TGTGCCAGCAGCCCAAGGACAGCCCAAGAGACCCAGTACTTC
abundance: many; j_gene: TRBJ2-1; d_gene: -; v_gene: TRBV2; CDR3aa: CASLGGLDNEQFF; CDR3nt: TGTGCCAGCCTCGGAGGACTTGACAATGAGCAGTTCTTC
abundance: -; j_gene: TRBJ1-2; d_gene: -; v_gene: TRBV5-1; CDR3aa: CASSPLNEGYGYTF; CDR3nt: TGCGCCAGCAGCCCGCTTAACGAGGGCTATGGCTACACCTTC
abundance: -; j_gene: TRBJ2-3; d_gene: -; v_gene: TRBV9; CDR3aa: CASEAGNTDTQYF; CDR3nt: TGTGCCAGCGAGGCGGGGAACACAGATACGCAGTATTTT
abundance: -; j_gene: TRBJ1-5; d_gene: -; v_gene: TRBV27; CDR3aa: CASGLNGGRSNQPQHF; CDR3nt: TGTGCCAGCGGACTCAACGGGGGGCGGAGCAATCAGCCCCAGCATTTT
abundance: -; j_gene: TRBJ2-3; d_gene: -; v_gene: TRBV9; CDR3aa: CASSEGLPYTDTQYF; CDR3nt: TGTGCCAGCAGCGAGGGACTTCCCTACACAGATACGCAGTATTTT
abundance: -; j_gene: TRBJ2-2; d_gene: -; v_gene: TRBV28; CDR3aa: CATLWSRPGELFF; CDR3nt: TGTGCCACCTTATGGTCCAGGCCCGGGGAGCTGTTTTTT
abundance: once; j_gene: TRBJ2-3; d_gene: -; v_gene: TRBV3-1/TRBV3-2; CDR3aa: CASSQDMTGGDTQYF; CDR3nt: TGTGCCAGCAGCCAAGATATGACGGGTGGCGATACGCAGTATTTT
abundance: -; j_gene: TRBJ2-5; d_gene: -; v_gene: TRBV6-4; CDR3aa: CASSVGVRETQYF; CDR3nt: TGTGCCAGCAGTGTAGGGGTTCGCGAGACCCAGTACTTC